This T cell receptor beta chain stems from a study of a mutant IDH1 vaccine in newly diagnosed glioma. Study observations and caveats: Pseudoprogression seemingly bore no relation to changes in top peripheral T cell clonotypes.

Time point defined: baseline, week 1 (first vaccination visit). Treatment given: pre-vaccination baseline after standard-of-care therapy. As to this clone: The antigen is unknown.

Only in-frame clones appear in the TCRdb table, and some are missing; sequencing was by immunoSEQ multiplex PCR. The sample lists 98,000 or so clones; roughly 89% were seen once. The CDR3 contains 14 residues. V lost 2 bases and J lost 4, with 11 bases in between. The V gene's germline CDR1 is SGHTA and CDR2 FQGTGA. This sequence was found in a woman aged 50 to 60 with glioma. Sequenced material: PBMCs, taken from a glioma patient treated with radiotherapy, temozolomide or both. J is TRBJ1-2 and V is TRBV7-3; D is undetermined. The CDR3: CASSLGSGPYGYTF. The CDR3 nucleotides read TGTGCCAGCAGCTTAGGGTCAGGACCCTATGGCTACACCTTC.